Here is one T cell receptor (beta chain) with its context. These data come from a study of blood T cell repertoires in COVID-19. The V gene end was trimmed by 2 bases and the J gene end by 8 bases; junction bases not matched to a gene: 8. Per the germline V gene, CDR1 is KGHSH and CDR2 is LQKENI. The CDR3 contains 15 residues. Using immunoSEQ multiplex PCR, the repertoire was profiled, and TCRdb retains in-frame clones only, with some absent. Here the sample spans tens of thousands of clones, less than 85% being singletons. This TCR came from a man between 65 and 85 years old with acute or convalescent COVID-19. The specimen was peripheral blood. The chain has TRBV18 and TRBJ1-4; TRBD1 matches at 7 bases. The CDR3 loop is CASSPSGQAGEKLFF. DNA of the CDR3: TGTGCCAGCTCACCATCAGGACAGGCCGGAGAAAAACTGTTTTTT.